This T cell receptor beta chain was profiled in a study of blood T cell repertoires in COVID-19. Study background: In each case, the material was cDNA or gDNA derived from T cells, B-cell-depleted T cells, or PBMCs.

Participants' own reports of clinical history determined their cohort assignment. Donors in Cohort 3 who had recovered were those with two negative PCRs, healthcare professional clearance, or resolution of their symptoms. The CDR3 is 17 residues long. Trimming pared 6 bases from V and 2 bases from J, leaving 23 bases between. Per germline, CDR1 SQVTM and CDR2 ANQGSEA. Original data processing: Amplification from reference gene primers served as the basis for estimated nucleated cell counts. Only in-frame clones appear in the TCRdb table, and some are missing; sequencing was by immunoSEQ multiplex PCR. V and J calls and clone size come straight from that table; D and trimming were deduced from the DNA. The profile shows a few hundred thousand clones, roughly 89% of them singletons.

The specimen was PBMCs or T cells enriched from blood (not recorded which). The origin of this receptor is a woman aged 50 to 65 who had recovered from COVID-19. The chain recombines TRBV29-1 with TRBJ1-5; tentative D call: TRBD1 (5 bases). The CDR3 protein is CSVTWDSPSRGNQPQHF. The CDR3 region has the DNA TGCAGCGTGACCTGGGACTCGCCCTCTCGGGGCAATCAGCCCCAGCATTTT.